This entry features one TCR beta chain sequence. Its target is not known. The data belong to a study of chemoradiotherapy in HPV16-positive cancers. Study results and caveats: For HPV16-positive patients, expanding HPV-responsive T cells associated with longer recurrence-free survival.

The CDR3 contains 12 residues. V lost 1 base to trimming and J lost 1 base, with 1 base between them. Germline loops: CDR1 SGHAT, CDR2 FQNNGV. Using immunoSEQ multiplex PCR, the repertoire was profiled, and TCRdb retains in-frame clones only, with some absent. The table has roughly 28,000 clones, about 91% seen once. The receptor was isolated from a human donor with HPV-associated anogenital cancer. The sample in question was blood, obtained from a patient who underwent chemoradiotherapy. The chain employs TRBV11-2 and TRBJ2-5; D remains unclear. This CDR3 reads CASSLGQETQYF. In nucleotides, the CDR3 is TGTGCCAGCAGCTTAGGCCAAGAGACCCAGTACTTC.